What follows describes a single TCR beta chain. Its antigen is as yet unknown. The same CDR3 can be traced to other DNA sequences in this sample. The protocol was immunoSEQ multiplex PCR, while the TCRdb copy is restricted to in-frame clones and leaves out a portion. The sample includes over 1.5 million clones, 95% to 99% seen only once; the top ten take around 0.47%. Each sample came from a Caucasian adult donor living in Nashville, Tennessee. Memory CD4+ cells were the fraction left after CD45RA+ naive selection. This CDR3 contains 14 residues. The germline gives CDR1 SGDLS, CDR2 YYNGEE. The V gene lost 0 bases and the J gene lost 4 bases, with 10 bases spanning the gap. This sample stems from a study of shared clonotypes between healthy human individuals. Findings of the study overall: The generation probabilities recorded for non-shared clonotypes fell below those of clonotypes shared by all four donors.

Sequencing was carried out using naive CD4+ T cells sorted from blood. The subset: CD45RA+ positively selected. The V gene is TRBV9, the J gene TRBJ2-5; D may be TRBD2 (5 bases). The TCR was taken from a man aged 30-40 years in good health. CDR3 nucleotide sequence: TGTGCCAGCAGCGTAGGGTTGGCGGGAGAGACCCAGTACTTC. Amino acids: CASSVGLAGETQYF.